This TCR beta chain was found in a study of cytomegalovirus exposure and HLA in healthy donors. Whole-study results and caveats: What TCR beta sequences reportedly achieved was accurate prediction of HLA-A and HLA-B alleles in most subjects. The classifier was said to identify cytomegalovirus status with high specificity and sensitivity. In vitro testing confirmed three CMV-associated chains as specific for CMV antigens.

Turning to this clone: Its antigen is as yet unknown.

A multiplex PCR was run with 60 Vbeta primers and 13 Jbeta primers. Produced via immunoSEQ multiplex PCR; TCRdb's table is partial and in-frame only. Of roughly 160,000 clones in the sample, around 85% were seen once. The germline gives CDR1 SEHNR, CDR2 FQNEAQ (reference sequence). V was trimmed by 5 bases and J by 0 bases, leaving 14 bases between them. The CDR3 runs 16 residues. Sample: PBMCs. This sequence originates from a boy between 2 and 10 years old in good health and CMV-seronegative. The chain links TRBV7-9 to TRBJ1-3; D call uncertain. CDR3 loop: CASSRSRGSSGNTIYF. The CDR3 DNA sequence: TGTGCCAGCAGCAGGTCCAGAGGAAGCTCTGGAAACACCATATATTTT.